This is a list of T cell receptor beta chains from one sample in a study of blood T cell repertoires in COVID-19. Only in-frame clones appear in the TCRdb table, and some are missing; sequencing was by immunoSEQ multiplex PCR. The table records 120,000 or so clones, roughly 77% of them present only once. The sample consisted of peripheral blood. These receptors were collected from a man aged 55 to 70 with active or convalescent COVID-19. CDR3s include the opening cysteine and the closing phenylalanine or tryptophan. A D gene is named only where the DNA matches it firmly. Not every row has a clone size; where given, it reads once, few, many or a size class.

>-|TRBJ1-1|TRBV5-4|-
TGTGCCAGCAGCTTCAGGGGTGGCACTGAAGCTTTCTTT
CASSFRGGTEAFF
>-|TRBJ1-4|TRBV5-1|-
TGCGCCAGCAGCTTCACCGGGACACCCGATGAAAAACTGTTTTTT
CASSFTGTPDEKLFF
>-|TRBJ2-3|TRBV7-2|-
TGTGCCAGCAGCTTAGCGAGAGAGGATACGCAGTATTTT
CASSLAREDTQYF
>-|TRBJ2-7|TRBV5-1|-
TGCGCCAGCAGCCCAACTGGGCTGGCTACCTACGAGCAGTACTTC
CASSPTGLATYEQYF
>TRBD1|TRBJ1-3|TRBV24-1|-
TGTGCCACCAGTGACCCTAGACAGGGAACTGGAAACACCATATATTTT
CATSDPRQGTGNTIYF
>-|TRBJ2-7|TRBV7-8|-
TGTGCCAGCAGCCTACTAGGAGGGAGAAACGAGCAGTACTTC
CASSLLGGRNEQYF
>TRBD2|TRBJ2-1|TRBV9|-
TGTGCCAGCAGCGTAGTAGCGGGAGCGAATGAGCAGTTCTTC
CASSVVAGANEQFF
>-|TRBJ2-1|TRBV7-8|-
TGTGCCAGCAGCCAATTTTTGAACAGGGCTTACAATGAGCAGTTCTTC
CASSQFLNRAYNEQFF
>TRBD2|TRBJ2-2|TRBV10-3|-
TGTGCCACCCTCTTAGCGGGAGGATCCGGGGAGCTGTTTTTT
CATLLAGGSGELFF
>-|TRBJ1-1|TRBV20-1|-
TGCAGTACCGCCCGGGGCACTGAAGCTTTCTTT
CSTARGTEAFF
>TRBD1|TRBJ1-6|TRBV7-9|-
TGTGCCAGCAGCTTCCGGGACAGGGTATTTTCACCCCTCCACTTT
CASSFRDRVFSPLHF
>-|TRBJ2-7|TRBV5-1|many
TGCGCCAGCAGCTTGGGGTTTAGCAGCGACGAGCAGTACTTC
CASSLGFSSDEQYF
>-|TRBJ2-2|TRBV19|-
TGTGCCAGTAGTAGAGGGTGGAACACCGGGGAGCTGTTTTTT
CASSRGWNTGELFF
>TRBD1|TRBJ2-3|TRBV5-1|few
TGCGCCAGCAGCCAGCAGACAGGGTCAGATACGCAGTATTTT
CASSQQTGSDTQYF
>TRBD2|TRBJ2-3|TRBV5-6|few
TGTGCCAGCAGCCACCGGGGGGTCACAGATACGCAGTATTTT
CASSHRGVTDTQYF
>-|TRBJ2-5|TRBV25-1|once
TGTGCCAGCAGTGAATACATAGAAGAGACCCAGTACTTC
CASSEYIEETQYF
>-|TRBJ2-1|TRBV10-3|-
TGTGCCATCAGTCGAGCTAATGAGCAGTTCTTC
CAISRANEQFF
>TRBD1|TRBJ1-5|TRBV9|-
TGTGCCAGCAGCAGATCTCCAGGGGGCGGACAGCCCCAGCATTTT
CASSRSPGGGQPQHF
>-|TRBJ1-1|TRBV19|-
TGTGCCAGTAGGACCAGGGAAAAGGGGGACACTGAAGCTTTCTTT
CASRTREKGDTEAFF
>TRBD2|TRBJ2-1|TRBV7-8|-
TGTGCCAGCAGCTCGAGACTAGCGGGATACAATGAGCAGTTCTTC
CASSSRLAGYNEQFF
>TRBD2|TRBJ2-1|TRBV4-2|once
TGTGCCAGCAGCCACCTGACTAGCGGACCCCACAATGAGCAGTTCTTC
CASSHLTSGPHNEQFF
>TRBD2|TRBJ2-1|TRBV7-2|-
TGTGCCAGCAGCTTAAGAGGACTAGCGGGAGTCGGGTACAATGAGCAGTTCTTC
CASSLRGLAGVGYNEQFF
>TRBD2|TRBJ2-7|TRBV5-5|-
TGTGCCAGCAGTTGGGGAGGTAGCGGGATGCACGAGCAGTACTTC
CASSWGGSGMHEQYF
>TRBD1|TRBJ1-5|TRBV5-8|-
TGTGCCAGCAGCCTCCTCGGACAGGGAGGGCAGCCCCAGCATTTT
CASSLLGQGGQPQHF
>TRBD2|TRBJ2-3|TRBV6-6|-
TGTGCCATAGCGGGAGGATCCGCAGATACGCAGTATTTT
CAIAGGSADTQYF
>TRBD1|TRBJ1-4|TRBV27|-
TGTGCCAGCAGTTCCCCGGGACAGGCCGGTCGAAAACTGTTTTTT
CASSSPGQAGRKLFF
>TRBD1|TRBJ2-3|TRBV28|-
TGTGCCAGCAGCCAGACAGGGGATGTTACAGATACGCAGTATTTT
CASSQTGDVTDTQYF
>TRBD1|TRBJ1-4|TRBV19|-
TGTGCCAGTAACACAGGGGGCTACGAAAAACTGTTTTTT
CASNTGGYEKLFF
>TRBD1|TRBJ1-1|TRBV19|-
TGTGCCAGTAGGCCAACGGACAGGGGAGCTCCTGAAGCTTTCTTT
CASRPTDRGAPEAFF
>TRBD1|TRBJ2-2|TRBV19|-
TGTGCCACAATCGACAGGGGGAGTACCGGGGAGCTGTTTTTT
CATIDRGSTGELFF
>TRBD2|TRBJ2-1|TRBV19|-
TGTGCCAGTAGCCGGAAGTCTGCGGGAGCCTACAATGAGCAGTTCTTC
CASSRKSAGAYNEQFF
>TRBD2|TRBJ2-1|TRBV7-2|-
TGTGCCAGCAGCCGCCTAGCGGGTCGGAACTACAATGAGCAGTTCTTC
CASSRLAGRNYNEQFF
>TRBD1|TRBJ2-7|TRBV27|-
TGTGCCAGCCGGCACCGGGGACAGGGATACGAGCAGTACTTC
CASRHRGQGYEQYF
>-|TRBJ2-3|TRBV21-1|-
TGTGCCAGCAGCAAAGAGGTTCTAGCGGGAGGGCCGGATACGCAGTATTTT
CASSKEVLAGGPDTQYF
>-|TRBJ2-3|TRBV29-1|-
TGCAGCGTTCGACAGGAATGGCGGGATACGCAGTATTTT
CSVRQEWRDTQYF
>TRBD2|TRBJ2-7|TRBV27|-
TGTGCCAGCAGTCCTTATGGAGTAGCGGGAGGGTGGGGCCACGAGCAGTACTTC
CASSPYGVAGGWGHEQYF
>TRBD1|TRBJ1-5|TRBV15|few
TGTGCCACCAGCAGAGAAGGCAGGGGGCCTAGCAATCAGCCCCAGCATTTT
CATSREGRGPSNQPQHF
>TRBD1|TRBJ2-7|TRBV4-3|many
TGCGCCAGCAGCCAGAACTGGGACAGCTACTACGAGCAGTACTTC
CASSQNWDSYYEQYF
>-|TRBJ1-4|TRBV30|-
TGTGCCTGGAGTGTAAGCGCAACTAATGAAAAACTGTTTTTT
CAWSVSATNEKLFF
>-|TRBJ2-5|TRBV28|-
TGTGCCAGCACAGGGTGGGCCGGTCTCCAAGAGACCCAGTACTTC
CASTGWAGLQETQYF
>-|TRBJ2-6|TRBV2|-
TGTGCCAGCACTAACGACTTCTCTGGGGCCAACGTCCTGACTTTC
CASTNDFSGANVLTF
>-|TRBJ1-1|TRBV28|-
TGTGCCAGCAGTTTAGGGCAGACGAACACTGAAGCTTTCTTT
CASSLGQTNTEAFF
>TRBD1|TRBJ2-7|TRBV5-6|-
TGTGCCAGCAGTTCCGGGACAGGGAGGTTGGGTGTGCAGTACTTC
CASSSGTGRLGVQYF
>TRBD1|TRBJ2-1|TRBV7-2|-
TGTGCCAGCAGCCCCCGGGGGACAGGGGGCCATCAAGCCTACAATGAGCAGTTCTTC
CASSPRGTGGHQAYNEQFF
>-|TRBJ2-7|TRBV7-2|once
TGTGCCAGCAGCTTAACTAGTGGAGTGGGTGAGCAGTACTTC
CASSLTSGVGEQYF
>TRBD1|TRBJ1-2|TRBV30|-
TGTGCCTGGAGTGGAGGACAGGGAGGCTACACCTTC
CAWSGGQGGYTF
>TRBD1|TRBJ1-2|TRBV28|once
TGTGCCAGCAGTTTATTTCCGGGACAGGGTGGGTTTGGCTACACCTTC
CASSLFPGQGGFGYTF